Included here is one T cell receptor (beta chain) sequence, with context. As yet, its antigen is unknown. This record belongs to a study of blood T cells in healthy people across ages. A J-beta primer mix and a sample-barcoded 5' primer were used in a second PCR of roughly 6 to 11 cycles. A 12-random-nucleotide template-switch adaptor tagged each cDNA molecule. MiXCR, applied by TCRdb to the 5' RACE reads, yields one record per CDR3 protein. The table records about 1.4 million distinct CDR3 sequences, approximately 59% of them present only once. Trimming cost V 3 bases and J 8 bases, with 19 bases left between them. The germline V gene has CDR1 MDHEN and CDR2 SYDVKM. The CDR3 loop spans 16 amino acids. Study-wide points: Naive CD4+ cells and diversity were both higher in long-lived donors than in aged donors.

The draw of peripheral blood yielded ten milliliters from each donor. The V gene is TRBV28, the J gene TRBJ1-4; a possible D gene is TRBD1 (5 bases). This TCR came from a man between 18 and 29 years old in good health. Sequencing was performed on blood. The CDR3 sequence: CASSFAIQGLGEKLFF. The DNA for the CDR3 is TGTGCCAGCAGTTTCGCGATCCAGGGCTTGGGAGAAAAACTGTTTTTT.